This record looks at one T cell receptor (beta chain) sequence and its context. Its antigen is as yet unknown. This sample stems from a study of cytomegalovirus exposure and HLA in healthy donors. The study, taken as a whole, reports: Earlier analysis found most TCR beta V segments productive about 90% or about 30% of the time. The authors reported that TCR beta sequences could predict HLA-A and HLA-B alleles. These predictions were accurate for most subjects in the first cohort.

Per the germline V gene, CDR1 is SGHTA and CDR2 is FQGNSA. The CDR3 covers 15 residues. The V segment lost 4 bases and the J segment 0 bases; nucleotides outside the gene matches: 6. Vbeta (60) and Jbeta (13) primers were used in the PCR. TCRdb keeps only in-frame clones here, not all; method: immunoSEQ multiplex PCR. Of under 150,000 clones listed, 70% to 85% were seen once; the top ten hold around 2.5%. Sequencing was done on a sample of PBMCs. This chain uses TRBV7-2 with TRBJ2-7; 7 bases agree with TRBD2. The origin of this receptor is a male donor in good health and CMV-seronegative. This CDR3 reads CASSSGGSRSYEQYF. The CDR3 nucleotides are TGTGCCAGCAGCTCCGGCGGGAGCCGCTCCTACGAGCAGTACTTC.